Below, 27 T cell receptor beta chains from the same sample are listed, as sequenced in a study of OX40 agonist ivuxolimab in advanced cancers. Data came from immunoSEQ multiplex PCR; TCRdb stores just in-frame clones and leaves some out. The sample shows 77,000 or so clones, about 90% of them seen only once. The source material was CD4+ or CD8+ T cells sorted from blood, sampled in a trial of the OX40 agonist ivuxolimab. The receptors were sampled from an adult with an advanced solid tumor such as melanoma, head and neck, liver or kidney cancer.

The chain links TRBV29-1 to TRBJ2-6; 8 positions agree with TRBD1. The trim removed 6 bases at V and 2 bases at J, leaving 12 bases unmatched. There are 17 residues in the CDR3. Germline CDR1 reads SQVTM; CDR2 reads ANQGSEA. The CDR3 here is CSVGFRAGGTGANVLTF. The CDR3 region has the DNA TGCAGCGTCGGATTTAGGGCAGGGGGCACTGGGGCCAACGTCCTGACTTTC. Together with reference TRBV29-1 and TRBJ2-6, the CDR3 gives the full variable domain: SAVISQKPSRDICQRGTSLTIQCQVDSQVTMMFWYRQQPGQSLTLIATANQGSEATYESGFVIDKFPISRPNLTFSTLTVSNMSPEDSSIYLCSVGFRAGGTGANVLTFGAGSRLTVL.

This rearrangement joins TRBV7-2 to TRBJ1-4, with a tentative D call TRBD1 (6 bases). The CDR3 spans 15 residues. Trimming took 3 bases from V and 6 from J, leaving 14 bases between them. Germline-derived CDR1 and CDR2 are SGHTA and FQGNSA. The CDR3, as DNA: TGTGCCAGCAGCTTGCAACTGGGGGGCCATGAAAAACTGTTTTTT. As protein: CASSLQLGGHEKLFF.

The genes are TRBV30 and TRBJ2-7; D gene uncertain. There are 13 residues in the CDR3. Between the trimmed V and J ends, which lost 1 base and 5 bases, there was a span of 12 bases. Germline CDR1 GTSNPN, CDR2 SVGIG (reference sequence). Here the CDR3 DNA reads TGTGCCTGGAGTGCAGGTACTAACCACGAGCAGTACTTC. This codes for CAWSAGTNHEQYF.

The chain employs TRBV7-2 and TRBJ2-2, with a weak D call TRBD2 (6 bases). Germline lookup yields CDR1 SGHTA and CDR2 FQGNSA. The CDR3 length is 14 residues. V lost 3 bases and J 5 bases, leaving 10 bases between the germline ends. The CDR3 spells CASSFSGSTGELFF. CDR3 coding DNA: TGTGCCAGCAGCTTCAGCGGGTCGACCGGGGAGCTGTTTTTT.

The rearrangement links TRBV7-2 to TRBJ1-1, with TRBD1 identical over 9 bases. CDR1 and CDR2 (germline): SGHTA, FQGNSA. The CDR3 runs to 19 residues. The trim removed 1 base at V and 4 bases at J, leaving 16 bases unmatched. CDR3 DNA: TGTGCCAGCAGCTTAGACAGGGGGCCTAGAGGAGTGAGGGGCACTGAAGCTTTCTTT. Its protein product is CASSLDRGPRGVRGTEAFF.

The chain uses TRBV27 and TRBJ2-7; 11 bases are a match to TRBD2. The V segment lost 6 bases and the J segment 2 bases; nucleotides outside the gene matches: 6. This CDR3 comprises 15 residues. CDR1 and CDR2 from the germline V gene are MNHEY and SMNVEV (reference sequence). The CDR3 loop reads CASSGQTSGTYEQYF. CDR3 nucleotides: TGTGCCAGCAGCGGACAGACTAGCGGGACCTACGAGCAGTACTTC.

A single count supports this clone. The chain carries TRBV6-5 and TRBJ2-2; a weak D match, TRBD1 (5 bases). This CDR3 comprises 15 residues. Trimming cost V 5 bases and J 3 bases, with 13 bases left between them. Germline V lookup: CDR1 MNHEY, CDR2 SVGAGI. Here the CDR3 reads CASSPRQSYTGELFF. DNA for the CDR3: TGTGCCAGCAGTCCGCGACAGTCCTACACCGGGGAGCTGTTTTTT.

The J gene is TRBJ2-5, the V gene TRBV29-1, with 7 bases that match TRBD1. The CDR3 is 13 residues long. Per germline, CDR1 SQVTM and CDR2 ANQGSEA. The junction had 7 bases not matched to a gene; V was cut back by 7 bases and J by 2 bases. The CDR3 reads CSAVEGAQETQYF. The CDR3 nucleotides read TGCAGCGCAGTTGAGGGGGCTCAAGAGACCCAGTACTTC.

This chain joins TRBV5-1 and TRBJ1-1, with a possible D match to TRBD1 (6 bases). The CDR3 sequence is 22 residues long. Germline V gene data show CDR1 as SGHRS and CDR2 as YFSETQ. The V end was cut by 3 bases, the J end by 3 bases, with 36 bases between. The CDR3 DNA follows: TGCGCCAGCAGCTGGGGTGGTGGGGGCGCGGATCCAAAGCCCCATAGCGACACTGAAGCTTTCTTT. Translating gives CASSWGGGGADPKPHSDTEAFF.

This CDR3 reads CASSPRPGGYSGANVLTF. In DNA form, the CDR3 reads TGTGCCAGCTCACCACGGCCAGGGGGTTACTCTGGGGCCAACGTCCTGACTTTC. This sequence joins TRBV18 and TRBJ2-6; 7 positions agree with TRBD1. Germline V CDR1 and CDR2: KGHSH, LQKENI. With V trimmed by 1 base and J by 0 bases, 6 bases remained unmatched. The CDR3 has 18 residues.

The chain is built from TRBV7-9 and TRBJ2-7; D is uncertain. The germline V and J ends were trimmed by 0 bases and 0 bases, with 3 bases remaining between them. The CDR3 spans 13 residues. The germline CDR1 and CDR2 sequences are SEHNR and FQNEAQ (reference sequence). In nucleotides, the CDR3 is TGTGCCAGCAGCTTAGCGTCCTCCTACGAGCAGTACTTC. The encoded protein is CASSLASSYEQYF. The entire variable domain, with the rest obtained from reference TRBV7-9 and TRBJ2-7, is as follows: DTGVSQNPRHKITKRGQNVTFRCDPISEHNRLYWYRQTLGQGPEFLTYFQNEAQLEKSRLLSDRFSAERPKGSFSTLEIQRTEQGDSAMYLCASSLASSYEQYFGPGTRLTVT.

The sample holds one count of this clone. V is TRBV6-5 and J is TRBJ1-6; 7 bases fit TRBD1. This CDR3 has 15 amino acids. CDR1 MNHEY and CDR2 SVGAGI come from the germline V gene. J gave up 10 bases and V 6 bases, and 12 bases lay outside the gene matches. CDR3 coding DNA: TGTGCCAGCAGCTGGGTAGGGGGCGGCGGGTCACCCCTCCACTTT. Protein: CASSWVGGGGSPLHF.

The J gene is TRBJ2-5, the V gene TRBV11-2; 10 nucleotides agree with TRBD2. Trimming at V came to 2 bases and at J to 1 base, leaving 4 bases not matched to a gene. CDR3 length equals 16 residues. The germline CDR1 and CDR2 sequences are SGHAT and FQNNGV. CDR3 nucleotide sequence: TGTGCCAGCAGCTTAAATAGCGGGAGGTCCCAAGAGACCCAGTACTTC. It translates to CASSLNSGRSQETQYF.

This clone was found once. The chain combines TRBV19 with TRBJ2-2; D possibly matches TRBD1 or TRBD2 (5 bases each). V was cut by 1 base and J by 7 bases, with 19 bases left in between. This CDR3 spans 17 amino acids. CDR1 is LNHDA, CDR2 SQIVND, per germline (reference sequence). This CDR3 is CASSIVPGAYRGGELFF. CDR3 DNA: TGTGCCAGTAGTATAGTCCCTGGGGCCTATCGGGGCGGGGAGCTGTTTTTT.

This chain joins TRBV30 and TRBJ1-2; D is perhaps TRBD1 (5 bases). The CDR3 loop spans 15 amino acids. V lost 5 bases and J lost 2, with 18 bases in between. Germline CDR1 and CDR2: GTSNPN and SVGIG (reference sequence). CDR3 DNA: TGTGCCTGGCGGGGACCGACGGGGCAGAACTATGGCTACACCTTC. This encodes CAWRGPTGQNYGYTF.

J is TRBJ1-2 and V is TRBV28; D may be TRBD1 (6 bases). Deletions cut 5 bases from V and 4 bases from J, with 11 bases between. The CDR3 is 13 amino acids. In germline, CDR1 is MDHEN, CDR2 SYDVKM. The DNA for the CDR3 is TGTGCCAGCAGTCTAAGGGACATCTATGGCTACACCTTC. This translates into CASSLRDIYGYTF.

The sample holds one count of this clone. The chain has TRBV7-2 and TRBJ1-4, with 7 bases identical to TRBD1. Losses at the gene ends were 3 bases for V and 5 bases for J; bases not matched to a gene: 6. Germline CDR1 reads SGHTA; CDR2 reads FQGNSA. The CDR3 runs to 15 residues. The CDR3 DNA reads TGTGCCAGCAGCTTGCACCAGGGGGAGAATGAAAAACTGTTTTTT. This gives the protein CASSLHQGENEKLFF.

The chain employs TRBV5-4 and TRBJ2-3; 9 nucleotides agree with TRBD2. From germline, CDR1 is SGHNT and CDR2 YYREEE (reference sequence). The ends lost 3 bases at V and 0 bases at J; junction bases unmatched: 5. The CDR3 loop spans 16 amino acids. CDR3 DNA: TGTGCCAGCAGCTCAGGGACTAGCTCTAGCACAGATACGCAGTATTTT. It encodes CASSSGTSSSTDTQYF.

This clone was counted between two and nine times. The chain joins TRBV2 to TRBJ2-5; perhaps TRBD1 as D (5 bases). The CDR3 has 13 amino acids. CDR1 is SNHLY, CDR2 FYNNEI, per germline. V lost 8 bases and J lost 5, with 15 bases in between. Here the CDR3 reads CASCYQGYETQYF. In nucleotides, the CDR3 is TGTGCCAGCTGCTACCAGGGATACGAGACCCAGTACTTC.

The V call is TRBV7-3, the J call TRBJ2-7; TRBD2 matches 14 bases. This CDR3 comprises 15 residues. Germline CDR1 and CDR2: SGHTA and FQGTGA. The J segment lost 5 bases and the V segment lost 1 base, leaving 1 base of the junction unmatched. CDR3 DNA: TGTGCCAGCAGCTTAAGGGGACTAGCGGGAGACGAGCAGTACTTC. It codes for CASSLRGLAGDEQYF.

V and J are TRBV21-1 and TRBJ2-7; TRBD2, the table's D call, was not compared with the DNA. TRBV21-1 is shown as a pseudogene. The CDR3 is 18 amino acids. The CDR3 is CASSKVGLAGPSSYEQYF. The CDR3 region has the DNA TGTGCCAGCAGCAAAGTGGGACTAGCGGGACCGAGCTCCTACGAGCAGTACTTC.

The V gene is TRBV6-1, the J gene TRBJ1-5; 8 bases align to TRBD1. The CDR3 has 16 residues. After removal of 3 bases from V and 2 bases from J, the junction contained 6 bases not matched to a gene. Germline CDR1 and CDR2: MNHNS and SASEGT. The DNA for the CDR3 is TGTGCCAGCAGTGAGAACAGGGGGAGAGGCAATCAGCCCCAGCATTTT. This codes for CASSENRGRGNQPQHF.

This sequence joins TRBV6-1 and TRBJ2-1; D is possibly TRBD1 (5 bases). This CDR3 region has 14 residues. The V end lost 3 bases, the J end lost 7 bases, and 13 bases lay between the germline ends. Germline CDR1 and CDR2: MNHNS and SASEGT. The CDR3 protein is CASSENRGGNEQFF. The CDR3 DNA sequence: TGTGCCAGCAGTGAGAATAGGGGTGGGAATGAGCAGTTCTTC.

The chain links TRBV4-1 to TRBJ2-3, with D tentatively TRBD2 (6 bases). CDR3 length: 15 amino acids. Germline values: CDR1 MGHRA, CDR2 YSYEKL. The V end lost 1 base, the J end lost 7 bases, and 15 bases lay between the germline ends. The CDR3 loop is CASSQGEDPLNTQYF. DNA of the CDR3: TGCGCCAGCAGCCAAGGGGAGGATCCCTTGAATACGCAGTATTTT.

DNA of the CDR3: TGCGCCAGCAGCCTACGTCCGGGACAGAACGAAGCTTTCTTT. The encoded protein is CASSLRPGQNEAFF. V and J are TRBV5-1 and TRBJ1-1; 7 bases agree with TRBD1. CDR3 size: 14 residues. CDR1 and CDR2 from the germline V gene are SGHRS and YFSETQ. With V trimmed by 4 bases and J by 8 bases, 11 bases remained unmatched.

CDR3 in amino acids: CASSLGQVTEAFF. As DNA, the CDR3 is TGTGCCAGCAGCTTAGGACAGGTCACTGAAGCTTTCTTT. The chain is built from TRBV13 and TRBJ1-1, with D possibly TRBD1 on 5 matching bases. The V gene lost 0 bases and the J gene lost 4 bases, with 6 bases spanning the gap. The CDR3 consists of 13 residues. Germline CDR1 reads PRHDT; CDR2 reads FYEKMQ (reference sequence).

The rearrangement uses TRBV23-1 and TRBJ2-1, with 7 positions matching TRBD1. TRBV23-1 counts as an open reading frame of uncertain function. This CDR3 is 16 amino acids long. V was pared by 4 bases and J by 7 bases, with 13 bases of the junction left unmatched. CDR3 sequence (DNA): TGCGCCAGCAGTCCCAAGACAGGGATCGTATGGAATGAGCAGTTCTTC. Encoded protein: CASSPKTGIVWNEQFF.